A selection of T cell receptor beta chains follows, all from one sample in a study of cytomegalovirus exposure and HLA in healthy donors. Sequenced by immunoSEQ multiplex PCR; TCRdb stores in-frame clones only, minus some. Altogether roughly 97,000 clones are present, around a tenth being singletons, with the ten largest covering about 5%. The sample taken for sequencing was PBMCs. Receptors originate from a man in his fifties or sixties in good health and CMV-seropositive. Each CDR3 is given with its conserved first and last residue. The D gene is left open where the match is weak. Clone size is given for some rows only: seen once, a few or many times, or a class if the clone is expanded.

>TRBV28|NA|TRBJ2-3|NA
TGTGCCAGCCGAACGACCGGGAGTGAGGGAGATACGCAGTATTTT
CASRTTGSEGDTQYF
>TRBV28|NA|TRBJ1-1|NA
TGTGCCAGCAGTTTTTTGAGGACTGAAGCTTTCTTT
CASSFLRTEAFF
>TRBV30|few|TRBJ2-5|NA
TGTGCCTGGACCGCCGAGGTTGGGGGGGCGCAGGAGACCCAGTACTTC
CAWTAEVGGAQETQYF
>TRBV15|few|TRBJ1-1|NA
TGTGCCACCAGCAGAGATTCCTTCCCTGAAGCTTTCTTT
CATSRDSFPEAFF
>TRBV28|many|TRBJ1-1|NA
TGTGCCAGCAGGAAAGCGTTAGAAGCTTTCTTT
CASRKALEAFF
>TRBV28|NA|TRBJ2-7|TRBD1
TGTGCCAGCCTACAGGGGAATTCCTACGAGCAGTACTTC
CASLQGNSYEQYF
>TRBV27|few|TRBJ2-2|NA
TGTGCCAGCAGTGTCGGGGGCACCGGGGAGCTGTTTTTT
CASSVGGTGELFF
>TRBV29-1|once|TRBJ2-7|NA
TGCAGCGTTGAAAGTTACTACGAGCAGTACTTC
CSVESYYEQYF
>TRBV4-1|NA|TRBJ2-3|NA
TGCGCCAGCAGCCCCGCACCGGCACTAACCGAATCTTTGGCGTATTTT
CASSPAPALTESLAYF
>TRBV11-2|few|TRBJ2-2|TRBD2
TGTGCCAGCAGCACAACCCTAGCGGGCCCCACCGGGGAGCTGTTTTTT
CASSTTLAGPTGELFF
>TRBV7-9|NA|TRBJ2-7|TRBD2
TGTGCCAGCAGCCCCGGGGCGACTAGCGGGAGTGCCGAGCAGTACTTC
CASSPGATSGSAEQYF
>TRBV28|NA|TRBJ2-5|NA
TGTGCCAGCAGTTCCCCTAGTGAGACCCAGTACTTC
CASSSPSETQYF
>TRBV7-6|few|TRBJ2-5|NA
TGTGCCAGCAGCTTGGCAAACAGGGACCAAGAGACCCAGTACTTC
CASSLANRDQETQYF
>TRBV27|NA|TRBJ1-1|NA
TGTGCCAGCGAAGACGGGACACAAGCTTTCTTT
CASEDGTQAFF
>TRBV7-2|NA|TRBJ1-2|TRBD1
TGTGCCAGCAGCTTCGGACAGGGAAGCTACACCTTC
CASSFGQGSYTF
>TRBV4-2|once|TRBJ1-5|TRBD1
TGTGCCAGCAGCCAAGATAGGGACAGGGCTAGAAATCAGCACCAGCATTTT
CASSQDRDRARNQHQHF
>TRBV6-6|many|TRBJ2-7|TRBD1
TGTGCCAGCAGGACAGGGGCCTACGAGCAGTACTTC
CASRTGAYEQYF
>TRBV27|NA|TRBJ1-1|NA
TGTGCCAGCAGTTTATCGGGATTCGGATGGCGGGTTAACACTGAAGCTTTCTTT
CASSLSGFGWRVNTEAFF
>TRBV11-1|NA|TRBJ2-7|NA
TGTGCCAGCAGCTTACGAGGGTACTACGAGCAGTACTTC
CASSLRGYYEQYF